This T cell receptor beta chain was sequenced in a study of shared clonotypes between healthy human individuals. Worth noting for this clone: Other DNA sequences from this sample encode an identical CDR3 as well.

Method: immunoSEQ multiplex PCR; TCRdb's copy keeps in-frame clones and lacks some. Of roughly 2 million clones in the sample, less than 95% are singletons; the top ten hold 0.9% to 1.3%. The CDR3 contains 13 residues. V was trimmed by 2 bases and J by 2 bases, leaving 6 bases between them. In germline, CDR1 is SEHNR, CDR2 FQNEAQ (reference sequence). Naive-designated CD8 cells lacked CD45RO, were positively enriched for CCR7, and omitted terminally differentiated effector memory CD45RA+ cells. This TCR came from a young man in good health. This sequence joins TRBV7-9 and TRBJ2-5; unclear D gene. Sample: naive CD8+ T cells sorted from blood. The CDR3 sequence: CASSLPSQETQYF. CDR3 DNA: TGTGCCAGCAGCTTACCCAGTCAAGAGACCCAGTACTTC.